The 17 T cell receptor beta chains below come from one sample, sequenced in a study of cytomegalovirus exposure and HLA in healthy donors. The table came from immunoSEQ multiplex PCR; TCRdb's copy has only in-frame clones and leaves some out. This sample has under 150,000 clones; 88% occur once, and the top ten carry 7.9%. The specimen was PBMCs. All receptors derive from a woman aged 18 to 35 in good health and CMV-seropositive.

The rearrangement joins TRBV4-1 to TRBJ2-7; TRBD1 agrees at 8 bases. CDR3 length: 14 residues. The trim removed 1 base at V and 6 bases at J, leaving 5 bases unmatched. CDR1 is MGHRA and CDR2 is YSYEKL in the germline V gene. In DNA, the CDR3 is TGCGCCAGCAGCCAAGGGAGGACAGGGATCGAGCAGTACTTC. This codes for CASSQGRTGIEQYF.

J is TRBJ2-7 and V is TRBV7-9, with 7 bases identical to TRBD2. The CDR3 loop spans 15 amino acids. Germline V gene sequence: CDR1 SEHNR, CDR2 FQNEAQ (reference sequence). V dropped 7 bases and J dropped 2; count of bases not matched to a gene: 11. The CDR3, as DNA: TGTGCCAGCATAGTCGGCCCTGGGGGGGCCTACGAGCAGTACTTC. The encoded protein is CASIVGPGGAYEQYF.

V and J are TRBV10-3 and TRBJ1-2, with 8 bases matching TRBD1. Germline CDR1 and CDR2: ENHRY and SYGVKD. J was trimmed by 6 bases and V by 8 bases; bases with no gene match: 8. This CDR3 has 13 residues. CDR3: CAIHGQGINGYTF. The CDR3 bases are TGTGCCATCCACGGACAGGGTATCAATGGCTACACCTTC.

This clone showed up just a few times. V and J are TRBV10-1 and TRBJ1-2, with 7 bases that match TRBD1. The CDR3 loop spans 15 amino acids. Germline V gene lookup returns CDR1 WNHNN and CDR2 SYGVQD (reference sequence). Germline trimming cut 7 bases from V and 2 bases from J; bases unmatched to any gene: 10. The CDR3 loop reads CASTLGRGLNYGYTF. The CDR3 coding sequence is TGCGCCAGCACTCTTGGTAGGGGGCTCAACTATGGCTACACCTTC.

The rearrangement uses TRBV9 and TRBJ1-5, with TRBD1 as a possible D gene (5 bases). V was trimmed by 2 bases and J by 1 base, leaving 10 bases between them. Germline values: CDR1 SGDLS, CDR2 YYNGEE. This CDR3 contains 15 residues. The CDR3: CASSVGGRSNQPQHF. CDR3 coding DNA: TGTGCCAGCAGCGTTGGGGGGAGAAGCAATCAGCCCCAGCATTTT.

There are a few counts of this clone. J is TRBJ1-6 and V is TRBV7-9; 8 bases agree with TRBD1. V was pared by 5 bases and J by 11 bases, with 8 bases of the junction left unmatched. Germline CDR1 is SEHNR and CDR2 is FQNEAQ (reference sequence). CDR3 length: 14 residues. The CDR3 DNA sequence: TGTGCCAGCAGCCAACAGGGGGTCGCGGCACCCCTCCACTTT. Protein: CASSQQGVAAPLHF.

The chain recombines TRBV6-1 with TRBJ2-1; 10 bases agree with TRBD2. The CDR3 is made up of 15 amino acids. The ends lost 5 bases at V and 4 bases at J; junction bases unmatched: 5. Germline loops: CDR1 MNHNS, CDR2 SASEGT. Here the CDR3 reads CASSSSGGTYNEQFF. The DNA of the CDR3 is TGTGCCAGCAGTTCTAGCGGGGGTACTTACAATGAGCAGTTCTTC.

The rearrangement uses TRBV5-1 and TRBJ2-5; 12 bases fit TRBD2. The germline V gene has CDR1 SGHRS and CDR2 YFSETQ. J lost 4 bases, V lost 7 bases, and 8 bases had no gene match. The length of the CDR3 is 15 residues. The CDR3 DNA is TGCGCCAGCGCTAGCGGGGGGGCCCTCCTAGAGACCCAGTACTTC. It yields the protein CASASGGALLETQYF.

The CDR3, as DNA: TGCGCCAGCAGCTCGGAGGTCGCAGGGGGGTCACCCCTCCACTTT. This sequence encodes CASSSEVAGGSPLHF. The rearrangement joins TRBV5-1 to TRBJ1-6, with 7 positions matching TRBD1. With 3 bases clipped from V and 10 bases from J, the junction kept 10 bases outside the gene matches. CDR3 length: 15 residues. Germline values: CDR1 SGHRS, CDR2 YFSETQ.

Turning to this clone: The junction and the germline gene differ at one end; a read error may be behind it. The chain employs TRBV7-7 and TRBJ1-1; D call uncertain. Germline V gene sequence: CDR1 SSHAT, CDR2 FNYEAQ (reference sequence). The CDR3 contains 13 residues. The CDR3 nucleotides read TGTGCTAGCAGCTTGTTCCGGGGCACTGAAGCTTTCTTT. Residues: CASSLFRGTEAFF.

This chain connects TRBV18 to TRBJ1-6; tentatively, D is TRBD1 (6 bases). Trimming cost V 6 bases and J 5 bases, with 17 bases left between them. The V gene's germline CDR1 is KGHSH and CDR2 LQKENI. This CDR3 has 16 residues. This CDR3 is CASSPNTGINNSPLHF. In nucleotides, the CDR3 is TGTGCCAGCTCCCCGAATACAGGGATAAATAATTCACCCCTCCACTTT.

This rearrangement joins TRBV10-3 to TRBJ2-7; 8 bases match TRBD1. Germline V lookup: CDR1 ENHRY, CDR2 SYGVKD. The trim removed 8 bases at V and 6 bases at J, leaving 12 bases unmatched. There are 14 residues in the CDR3. The CDR3 is CAILTSQDRAEQYF. CDR3 DNA: TGTGCCATCCTTACATCACAGGACAGGGCCGAGCAGTACTTC.

The chain links TRBV30 to TRBJ1-6; D is undetermined. The CDR3 contains 16 residues. V was shortened by 4 bases and J by 4 bases, with 17 bases between the two germline ends. Germline V gene data show CDR1 as GTSNPN and CDR2 as SVGIG (reference sequence). The CDR3 DNA reads TGTGCCTGGACCTCGGAGGGAAAAGTTTATAATTCACCCCTCCACTTT. Translation: CAWTSEGKVYNSPLHF.

This chain joins TRBV28 and TRBJ1-1; the D is unclear. This CDR3 comprises 13 residues. Germline values: CDR1 MDHEN, CDR2 SYDVKM. The V and J ends lost 6 bases and 1 base respectively, with 9 bases between them. CDR3 sequence reads: CASRERRNTEAFF. The CDR3 DNA follows: TGTGCCAGCAGGGAGAGGCGGAACACTGAAGCTTTCTTT.

CDR3 bases: TGTGCCAGCAGCGGACTCTCAAGAAACTATGGCTACACCTTC. Its translation is CASSGLSRNYGYTF. J is TRBJ1-2 and V is TRBV7-8; unclear D gene. This CDR3 is 14 amino acids long. Trimming removed 5 bases from V and 2 bases from J, with 12 bases in between. Germline CDR1 and CDR2: SGHVS and FQNEAQ.

This chain's CDR3 is CASSLTGAGYHQDTEAFF. The CDR3 nucleotides are TGTGCCAGTAGTCTGACTGGGGCAGGGTATCACCAAGACACTGAAGCTTTCTTT. The chain has TRBV19 and TRBJ1-1; D perhaps matches TRBD1 (5 bases). From germline, CDR1 is LNHDA and CDR2 SQIVND (reference sequence). V was trimmed by 5 bases and J by 3 bases, leaving 25 bases between them. CDR3 length equals 18 residues.

This chain links TRBV6-1 with TRBJ2-3, with D maybe TRBD2 (6 bases). This CDR3 is 16 amino acids long. With 4 bases removed from V and 0 bases from J, the gap between germline ends came to 14 bases. The germline CDR1 and CDR2 sequences are MNHNS and SASEGT. In DNA form, the CDR3 reads TGTGCCAGCAGTGCCACAGTAAGCGGGAGCACAGATACGCAGTATTTT. This translates into CASSATVSGSTDTQYF.